This is a list of T cell receptor beta chains from one sample in a study of T cells in Graves' hyperthyroidism and ophthalmopathy. TCRdb analysed the multiplex PCR reads with MiXCR anew, one entry per CDR3 protein. Of a few hundred thousand distinct CDR3 sequences in the sample, under 60% are singletons; the top ten hold about 8%. Sequencing was done on a sample of peripheral blood or thyroid tissue (not recorded which). The receptors come from a woman aged 18-29 years with Graves' hyperthyroidism. CDR3s include the opening cysteine and the closing phenylalanine or tryptophan. The order of the fields is clone size, J gene, D gene, V gene, CDR3 DNA, CDR3 protein. The D gene is left open where the match is weak. Expanded clones are given a class, and other clones once, few, many or no size at all.

abundance: -; j_gene: TRBJ2-3; d_gene: TRBD1; v_gene: TRBV9; CDR3nt: TGTGCCAGCAGCCCAGGACAGGCTAGCACAGATACGCAGTATTTT; CDR3aa: CASSPGQASTDTQYF
abundance: many; j_gene: TRBJ1-6; d_gene: TRBD1; v_gene: TRBV7-2; CDR3nt: TGTGCCAGCAGCTTAATGCAGGGGGCGAATTCACCCCTCCACTTT; CDR3aa: CASSLMQGANSPLHF
abundance: -; j_gene: TRBJ2-1; d_gene: TRBD2; v_gene: TRBV2; CDR3nt: TGTGCCAGCACAGGACTAGCGGGACTTCCCTCCTACAATGAGCAGTTCTTC; CDR3aa: CASTGLAGLPSYNEQFF
abundance: many; j_gene: TRBJ1-2; d_gene: -; v_gene: TRBV30; CDR3nt: TGTGCCTGGAGCCTCGGGACGGTCTATGGCTACACCTTC; CDR3aa: CAWSLGTVYGYTF
abundance: -; j_gene: TRBJ1-5; d_gene: -; v_gene: TRBV7-9; CDR3nt: TGTGCCAGCAGCGTTACCGGGACATTTAACCAGCCCCAGCATTTT; CDR3aa: CASSVTGTFNQPQHF
abundance: -; j_gene: TRBJ2-7; d_gene: TRBD1; v_gene: TRBV6-1; CDR3nt: TGTGCCAGCATTCGGACAGGGGGTTGGTACGAGCAGTACTTC; CDR3aa: CASIRTGGWYEQYF
abundance: -; j_gene: TRBJ2-6; d_gene: -; v_gene: TRBV3-1; CDR3nt: TGTGCCAGCAGCCCCCAGGAGCCCGGATGGGGGGCCAACGTCCTGACTTTC; CDR3aa: CASSPQEPGWGANVLTF
abundance: -; j_gene: TRBJ1-1; d_gene: TRBD1; v_gene: TRBV6-2/TRBV6-3; CDR3nt: TGTGCCAGCAGTTACTCCCAGGGGGCCCGGGAAGCTTTCTTT; CDR3aa: CASSYSQGAREAFF
abundance: many; j_gene: TRBJ2-7; d_gene: TRBD2; v_gene: TRBV7-6; CDR3nt: TGTGCCAGCAGCCCTCATCTAGCGGGAGGGTACGAGCAGTACTTC; CDR3aa: CASSPHLAGGYEQYF
abundance: -; j_gene: TRBJ1-5; d_gene: TRBD1; v_gene: TRBV29-1; CDR3nt: TGCAGCGCTAGACAGGGTCACCGCCAGCCCCAGCATTTT; CDR3aa: CSARQGHRQPQHF
abundance: -; j_gene: TRBJ1-2; d_gene: -; v_gene: TRBV29-1; CDR3nt: TGCAGCGTTGAAGGGGGACTAGCGAACTATGGCTACACCTTC; CDR3aa: CSVEGGLANYGYTF
abundance: -; j_gene: TRBJ1-5; d_gene: TRBD1; v_gene: TRBV29-1; CDR3nt: TGCAGGCTGGGACAGGGGTTGAGAAGGCCCCAGCATTTT; CDR3aa: CRLGQGLRRPQHF
abundance: few; j_gene: TRBJ1-2; d_gene: TRBD1; v_gene: TRBV11-3; CDR3nt: TGTGCCAGCAGTTTAAAAGGACCGGGACAGGGAGGGTGGGGCTACACCTTC; CDR3aa: CASSLKGPGQGGWGYTF
abundance: -; j_gene: TRBJ1-5; d_gene: -; v_gene: TRBV10-3; CDR3nt: TGTGCCAGCAGTTTATCTGGAGGGGCCCAGGGCAATCAGCCCCAGCATTTT; CDR3aa: CASSLSGGAQGNQPQHF
abundance: many; j_gene: TRBJ2-2; d_gene: -; v_gene: TRBV11-3; CDR3nt: TGTGCCAGCAGCTTATTACGCGGGCCGGGGGCCGGGGAGCTGTTTTTT; CDR3aa: CASSLLRGPGAGELFF
abundance: -; j_gene: TRBJ1-2; d_gene: -; v_gene: TRBV19; CDR3nt: TGTGCCAGTCGAGATGGGGGTGTGGACTATGGCTACACCTTC; CDR3aa: CASRDGGVDYGYTF
abundance: many; j_gene: TRBJ2-5; d_gene: TRBD2; v_gene: TRBV3-1; CDR3nt: TGTGCCAGCAGCCACCCGACTAGCGCGGAGAAAGAGACCCAGTACTTC; CDR3aa: CASSHPTSAEKETQYF
abundance: many; j_gene: TRBJ2-7; d_gene: TRBD2; v_gene: TRBV10-3; CDR3nt: TGTGCCATCAGTGAGTCCGCGGGGGGCAGCGGGAGCTCCTACGAGCAGTACTTC; CDR3aa: CAISESAGGSGSSYEQYF
abundance: many; j_gene: TRBJ2-2; d_gene: TRBD1; v_gene: TRBV25-1; CDR3nt: TGTGCCAGCAGTGAACCCCGGGACAGGGGGCGGAGGGACACCGGGGAGCTGTTTTTT; CDR3aa: CASSEPRDRGRRDTGELFF
abundance: -; j_gene: TRBJ1-1; d_gene: TRBD1; v_gene: TRBV7-2; CDR3nt: TGTGCCAGCAGCTTATGGGCCCTGACAGGGGGCCACACTGAAGCTTTCTTT; CDR3aa: CASSLWALTGGHTEAFF
abundance: -; j_gene: TRBJ2-7; d_gene: -; v_gene: TRBV5-1; CDR3nt: TGCGCCAGCAGCAGTGAGGACATCCATGGTCCCGAGCAGTACTTC; CDR3aa: CASSSEDIHGPEQYF
abundance: -; j_gene: TRBJ1-5; d_gene: -; v_gene: TRBV9; CDR3nt: TGTGCCAGGGATAATCAGCCCCAGCATTTT; CDR3aa: CARDNQPQHF
abundance: -; j_gene: TRBJ2-3; d_gene: TRBD2; v_gene: TRBV9; CDR3nt: TGTGCCAGCAGCGTAGCCCCGAGCGGGATGGGAGATACGCAGTATTTT; CDR3aa: CASSVAPSGMGDTQYF
abundance: few; j_gene: TRBJ1-5; d_gene: -; v_gene: TRBV12-5; CDR3nt: TGTGCTAGTGGTTTTGCCCTTTCTTTCCCCGCAGGGCCGAGCAATCAGCCCCAGCATTTT; CDR3aa: CASGFALSFPAGPSNQPQHF
abundance: -; j_gene: TRBJ2-1; d_gene: TRBD2; v_gene: TRBV7-2; CDR3nt: TGTGCCAGCAGCTTAGTGCGACTAGCGGTATACAATGAGCAGTTCTTC; CDR3aa: CASSLVRLAVYNEQFF
abundance: -; j_gene: TRBJ1-4; d_gene: TRBD1; v_gene: TRBV9; CDR3nt: TGTGCCAGCAGTTCGGGACAGGCGGGAGAAAAACTGTTTTTT; CDR3aa: CASSSGQAGEKLFF
abundance: many; j_gene: TRBJ2-5; d_gene: -; v_gene: TRBV2; CDR3nt: TGTGCCAGCAGTGAGATGGTGGGGGCCAGCGTGGCCCAGTACTTC; CDR3aa: CASSEMVGASVAQYF
abundance: many; j_gene: TRBJ2-7; d_gene: -; v_gene: TRBV18; CDR3nt: TGTGCCAGCTCAGCGGGGACAGTGGAGGACGAGCAGTACTTC; CDR3aa: CASSAGTVEDEQYF
abundance: once; j_gene: TRBJ2-5; d_gene: -; v_gene: TRBV29-1; CDR3nt: TGCAGCGCCCGAATTGGAGGGACCCAAGAGACCCAGTACTTC; CDR3aa: CSARIGGTQETQYF
abundance: -; j_gene: TRBJ2-7; d_gene: -; v_gene: TRBV13; CDR3nt: TGTGCCAGCAGCCCCCCAGGAAGGGGCCTCTCCTACGAGCAGTACTTC; CDR3aa: CASSPPGRGLSYEQYF
abundance: -; j_gene: TRBJ2-2; d_gene: -; v_gene: TRBV2; CDR3nt: TGTGCCAGCCAAGAAGGGTCCCCGGCAGGAGGGGAGCTGTTTTTT; CDR3aa: CASQEGSPAGGELFF
abundance: few; j_gene: TRBJ2-7; d_gene: TRBD1; v_gene: TRBV9; CDR3nt: TGTGCCAGCAGCGTTGGGGGACAGGCGAACGAGCAGTACTTC; CDR3aa: CASSVGGQANEQYF
abundance: -; j_gene: TRBJ2-5; d_gene: -; v_gene: TRBV2; CDR3nt: TGTGCCAGCAGTTCTGGACAGACCCAGTACTTC; CDR3aa: CASSSGQTQYF
abundance: many; j_gene: TRBJ2-5; d_gene: -; v_gene: TRBV5-6; CDR3nt: TGTGCCAGCACCCCGTTCCCTGGAGAGACCCAGTACTTC; CDR3aa: CASTPFPGETQYF
abundance: many; j_gene: TRBJ2-7; d_gene: -; v_gene: TRBV5-1; CDR3nt: TGCGCCAGCAGCTTGTTTCAGGGGAGCTCCGAGCAGTACTTC; CDR3aa: CASSLFQGSSEQYF
abundance: few; j_gene: TRBJ1-1; d_gene: -; v_gene: TRBV6-5; CDR3nt: TGTGCCAGCAGTTACTCATTCGGAGCAGGGCCTGAAGCTTTCTTT; CDR3aa: CASSYSFGAGPEAFF
abundance: many; j_gene: TRBJ2-7; d_gene: -; v_gene: TRBV10-1; CDR3nt: TGCGCCAGCAGCCACCGGGCAGGAGGGAACTACGAGCAGTACTTC; CDR3aa: CASSHRAGGNYEQYF
abundance: many; j_gene: TRBJ2-7; d_gene: TRBD2; v_gene: TRBV12-3/TRBV12-4; CDR3nt: TGTGCCAGCACCACGACTAGCGCGAACTACGAGCAGTACTTC; CDR3aa: CASTTTSANYEQYF
abundance: -; j_gene: TRBJ2-2; d_gene: -; v_gene: TRBV12-5; CDR3nt: TGTGCTAGTGGTTTGGTACTAGTGTCACAAACGGGCCCAGGGGAGCTGTTTTTT; CDR3aa: CASGLVLVSQTGPGELFF
abundance: many; j_gene: TRBJ1-1; d_gene: TRBD1; v_gene: TRBV20-1; CDR3nt: TGCAGTGCTAGAGGGGCAGGGGGCACTGAAGCTTTCTTT; CDR3aa: CSARGAGGTEAFF
abundance: -; j_gene: TRBJ2-5; d_gene: -; v_gene: TRBV7-6; CDR3nt: TGTGTCAGCAGCAGGGGGGGAGAGACCCAGTACTTC; CDR3aa: CVSSRGGETQYF
abundance: many; j_gene: TRBJ1-2; d_gene: TRBD1; v_gene: TRBV7-9; CDR3nt: TGTGCCAGCAGCTGGGACAGGGGGGATGGCTACACCTTC; CDR3aa: CASSWDRGDGYTF
abundance: many; j_gene: TRBJ1-5; d_gene: -; v_gene: TRBV2; CDR3nt: TGTGCCAGCAGTGAAGATGGGGGACAGCCCCAGCATTTT; CDR3aa: CASSEDGGQPQHF
abundance: -; j_gene: TRBJ2-7; d_gene: TRBD1; v_gene: TRBV29-1; CDR3nt: TGCAGTCGACAGGGATCGGGCTACGAGCAGTACTTC; CDR3aa: CSRQGSGYEQYF
abundance: once; j_gene: TRBJ1-2; d_gene: TRBD1; v_gene: TRBV25-1; CDR3nt: TGTGCCAGTCCCAATCCGGGACAGAGAAACTATGGCTACACCTTC; CDR3aa: CASPNPGQRNYGYTF
abundance: -; j_gene: TRBJ2-5; d_gene: -; v_gene: TRBV6-1; CDR3nt: TGTGCCAGCAGTTACTCTCTCAGGTTAATTAGCGCTCAAGAGACCCAGTACTTC; CDR3aa: CASSYSLRLISAQETQYF
abundance: -; j_gene: TRBJ2-2; d_gene: TRBD2; v_gene: TRBV24-1; CDR3nt: TGTACCACCAGTGAATACCTAGCGGGTACGACCGGGGAGCTGTTTTTT; CDR3aa: CTTSEYLAGTTGELFF
abundance: many; j_gene: TRBJ2-5; d_gene: -; v_gene: TRBV9; CDR3nt: TGTGCCAGCAGCTCCCGGTTGGGAGAGACCCAGTACTTC; CDR3aa: CASSSRLGETQYF
abundance: many; j_gene: TRBJ1-5; d_gene: -; v_gene: TRBV20-1; CDR3nt: TGCAGTGCTGCCGAGGACAGAATATACAATCAGCCCCAGCATTTT; CDR3aa: CSAAEDRIYNQPQHF
abundance: many; j_gene: TRBJ1-6; d_gene: -; v_gene: TRBV11-2; CDR3nt: TGTGCCAGCAGCTATCCAGAGAGGGCATATAATTCACCCCTCCACTTT; CDR3aa: CASSYPERAYNSPLHF
abundance: -; j_gene: TRBJ1-5; d_gene: -; v_gene: TRBV15; CDR3nt: TGTGCCACCAGCAGAGATCGGGTCGAGCAGGGTATGCCCCAGCATTTT; CDR3aa: CATSRDRVEQGMPQHF
abundance: many; j_gene: TRBJ2-7; d_gene: -; v_gene: TRBV20-1; CDR3nt: TGCAGTGCTCCCGGTTCCCGTGGGACTCACGAGCAGTACTTC; CDR3aa: CSAPGSRGTHEQYF
abundance: many; j_gene: TRBJ2-7; d_gene: TRBD1; v_gene: TRBV6-6; CDR3nt: TGTGCCAGCAGTTACTCGAGACAGGGCGCCTACGAGCAGTACTTC; CDR3aa: CASSYSRQGAYEQYF
abundance: -; j_gene: TRBJ1-2; d_gene: TRBD1; v_gene: TRBV15; CDR3nt: TGTGCCACCAGGACAGGGACAGGGGGTGGATGGGTTTATGGCTACACCTTC; CDR3aa: CATRTGTGGGWVYGYTF
abundance: -; j_gene: TRBJ1-5; d_gene: TRBD1; v_gene: TRBV7-8; CDR3nt: TGTGCCAGCAGTAGGGGACAGCAAGAGACCCAGCATTTT; CDR3aa: CASSRGQQETQHF
abundance: many; j_gene: TRBJ1-6; d_gene: -; v_gene: TRBV19; CDR3nt: TGTGCCAGTAGCGTCCAGGGTGGGCCCCTCCACTTT; CDR3aa: CASSVQGGPLHF
abundance: once; j_gene: TRBJ1-5; d_gene: -; v_gene: TRBV29-1; CDR3nt: TGCAGCAGTTGGATTGGAGGTCTGGGTCAGCCCCAGCATTTT; CDR3aa: CSSWIGGLGQPQHF
abundance: once; j_gene: TRBJ1-2; d_gene: TRBD1; v_gene: TRBV9; CDR3nt: TGTGCCAGCAGCGCCGGTGGGGGCGGGACAGGCTATGGCTACACCTTC; CDR3aa: CASSAGGGGTGYGYTF